The sequence of this T cell receptor beta chain was determined in a study of cytomegalovirus exposure and HLA in healthy donors. Assay used: immunoSEQ multiplex PCR; TCRdb lists only in-frame clones, some missing. This sample has about 160,000 clones, with just under 90% found just once. V gave up 4 bases and J gave up 3 bases, with 13 bases separating them. The germline V gene has CDR1 SNHLY and CDR2 FYNNEI. The CDR3 loop spans 15 amino acids. This receptor was obtained from a woman under 30 in good health and CMV-seropositive. Sequencing input: PBMCs. This sequence joins TRBV2 and TRBJ2-1; possibly TRBD2 for D (5 bases). CDR3 sequence: CASSAGLADYNEQFF. As DNA, the CDR3 is TGTGCCAGCAGTGCTGGGCTAGCAGACTACAATGAGCAGTTCTTC.